These 8 T cell receptor beta chains share one sample of origin, sequenced in a study of blood T cell repertoires in COVID-19. Repertoires were generated with immunoSEQ multiplex PCR, while TCRdb's copy carries only in-frame clones and drops some. This table holds 150,000 to 200,000 clones, about 80% found once. Sequencing input: PBMCs or T cells enriched from blood (not recorded which). The receptors derive from a woman in her fifties or sixties who had recovered from COVID-19.

CDR3 DNA sequence: TGTGCCAGCAGCTTAGGGATACGACAGGACACCGGGGAGCTGTTTTTT. Its translation: CASSLGIRQDTGELFF. The V gene is TRBV11-3, the J gene TRBJ2-2, with TRBD1 as a possible D gene (6 bases). CDR1 and CDR2 from the germline V gene are SGHNT and YENEEA. Trimming stripped 1 base from V and 3 bases from J, with 12 bases between. This CDR3 has 16 residues.

The chain recombines TRBV12-3 or TRBV12-4 with TRBJ1-2, with a weak D call TRBD1 (6 bases). The CDR3 spans 13 residues. The V gene lost 8 bases and the J gene lost 5 bases, with 15 bases spanning the gap. For the CDR3, the DNA is TGTGCCAGCTTTAGGACAGCCACTTATGGCTACACCTTC. Translation gives CASFRTATYGYTF.

The chain combines TRBV7-2 with TRBJ2-1, with 7 bases identical to TRBD2. Germline V CDR1 and CDR2: SGHTA, FQGNSA. With V trimmed by 1 base and J by 3 bases, 6 bases remained unmatched. There are 16 residues in the CDR3. Written as DNA, the CDR3 is TGTGCCAGCAGCTTAGAAGTGTGGGGGGGCTACAATGAGCAGTTCTTC. As protein: CASSLEVWGGYNEQFF.

The chain couples TRBV5-6 to TRBJ1-5; D is unclear. The V end lost 0 bases, the J end lost 1 base, and 8 bases lay between the germline ends. The CDR3 sequence is 15 residues long. Germline-derived CDR1 and CDR2 are SGHDT and YYEEEE. CDR3 coding DNA: TGTGCCAGCAGCTTGGGGTCGGTAAGCAATCAGCCCCAGCATTTT. Translation: CASSLGSVSNQPQHF.

The chain has TRBV7-2 and TRBJ2-7; TRBD1 matches 10 bases. The CDR3 is 19 residues long. Germline loops: CDR1 SGHTA, CDR2 FQGNSA. V gave up 4 bases and J gave up 5 bases; unmatched junction bases: 20. The CDR3, as DNA: TGTGCCAGCAGCTCGACACCGGGACAGGGGTCAGGGTGGAAAGACGAGCAGTACTTC. It is translated as CASSSTPGQGSGWKDEQYF. The whole variable domain, remainder taken from reference TRBV7-2 and TRBJ2-7, is GAGVSQSPSNKVTEKGKDVELRCDPISGHTALYWYRQSLGQGLEFLIYFQGNSAPDKSGLPSDRFSAERTGGSVSTLTIQRTQQEDSAVYLCASSSTPGQGSGWKDEQYFGPGTRLTVT.

The chain joins TRBV6-2 or TRBV6-3 to TRBJ2-1, with 13 nucleotides matching TRBD2. Germline trimming cut 4 bases from V and 8 bases from J; bases unmatched to any gene: 5. The CDR3 contains 15 residues. CDR1 and CDR2 (germline): MNHEY, SVGEGT. CDR3 in amino acids: CASSLLAGGNDEQFF. CDR3 DNA: TGTGCCAGCAGTTTACTAGCGGGGGGGAACGATGAGCAGTTCTTC.

This chain connects TRBV7-8 to TRBJ2-3, with D possibly matching TRBD2 (6 bases). The V end was cut by 0 bases, the J end by 4 bases, with 11 bases between. The germline gives CDR1 SGHVS, CDR2 FQNEAQ. The CDR3 length is 15 residues. The CDR3 is CASSLAGGLSDTQYF. The CDR3 region has the DNA TGTGCCAGCAGCTTAGCGGGGGGTCTTTCAGATACGCAGTATTTT.

The genes are TRBV19 and TRBJ1-1, with D unresolved. The V gene lost 1 base and the J gene lost 7 bases, with 4 bases spanning the gap. CDR1 is LNHDA, CDR2 SQIVND, per germline (reference sequence). The CDR3 is 11 residues long. This CDR3 reads CASSIGLEAFF. The CDR3 DNA follows: TGTGCCAGTAGTATAGGGCTTGAAGCTTTCTTT.